A selection of T cell receptor beta chains follows, all from one sample in a study of blood T cell repertoires in COVID-19. Method: immunoSEQ multiplex PCR; TCRdb's copy keeps in-frame clones and lacks some. This table holds tens of thousands of clones, around 80% found once. The sequencing sample was made of peripheral blood. The receptors here all came from a man aged 55 to 70 with acute or convalescent COVID-19. Both conserved end residues are part of each CDR3. A D gene is named only where the DNA matches it firmly. Size tells how often a clone was seen (once, few, many) or the class of an expanded clone, and some rows leave it out.

CDR3aa | CDR3nt | v_gene | d_gene | j_gene | abundance | len
CASSTGTGAYEQFF | TGTGCCAGCAGCACCGGGACAGGGGCGTATGAGCAGTTCTTC | TRBV6-5 | TRBD1 | TRBJ2-1 | NA | 14
CASSPRTGTYNEQFF | TGTGCCAGCAGCCCTAGGACAGGTACCTACAATGAGCAGTTCTTC | TRBV3-1/TRBV3-2 | TRBD1 | TRBJ2-1 | few | 15
CASTAGLAGGGTGELFF | TGTGCCTCCACCGCGGGACTAGCGGGGGGTGGAACCGGGGAGCTGTTTTTT | TRBV5-6 | TRBD2 | TRBJ2-2 | NA | 17
CASSSDMAGTWTEAFF | TGTGCCAGCAGCTCGGACATGGCGGGGACCTGGACTGAAGCTTTCTTT | TRBV25-1 | NA | TRBJ1-1 | NA | 16
CASRPGGSYNSPLHF | TGTGCCAGCAGACCCGGCGGCTCCTATAATTCACCCCTCCACTTT | TRBV27 | NA | TRBJ1-6 | NA | 15
CAWSAQGGNQPQHF | TGTGCCTGGAGTGCACAGGGGGGTAATCAGCCCCAGCATTTT | TRBV30 | TRBD1 | TRBJ1-5 | NA | 14
CATSPTGEPGWRNNYEQYF | TGTGCCACCAGTCCGACGGGGGAGCCGGGATGGCGGAACAACTACGAGCAGTACTTC | TRBV15 | NA | TRBJ2-7 | NA | 19
CASSQGAQGLGSPLHF | TGTGCCAGCAGCCAGGGGGCCCAGGGGCTAGGTTCACCCCTCCACTTT | TRBV7-2 | TRBD1 | TRBJ1-6 | few | 16
CATSERTGDGYTF | TGTGCCACCAGTGAACGGACAGGGGACGGCTACACCTTC | TRBV24-1 | TRBD1 | TRBJ1-2 | few | 13
CASSNRGLSAEKLFF | TGTGCCAGCAGTAACAGGGGTCTTTCGGCTGAAAAACTGTTTTTT | TRBV28 | TRBD1 | TRBJ1-4 | NA | 15
CAWNRLETGELFF | TGTGCCTGGAACAGGCTCGAAACCGGGGAGCTGTTTTTT | TRBV30 | NA | TRBJ2-2 | NA | 13
CASSQDLRLAGGFSYEQYF | TGCGCCAGCAGCCAAGATCTCCGGCTAGCGGGGGGATTCTCCTACGAGCAGTACTTC | TRBV4-1 | TRBD2 | TRBJ2-7 | NA | 19
CASSVGQGRNNEQFF | TGTGCCAGCTCGGTGGGACAGGGGCGCAACAATGAGCAGTTCTTC | TRBV18 | TRBD1 | TRBJ2-1 | NA | 15
CASSQETGRNTEAFF | TGCGCCAGCAGCCAAGAGACAGGGAGGAACACTGAAGCTTTCTTT | TRBV4-3 | TRBD1 | TRBJ1-1 | once | 15
CASSLGTEPPLHF | TGTGCCAGCAGCTTGGGGACAGAACCACCCCTCCACTTT | TRBV5-5 | NA | TRBJ1-6 | NA | 13
CASSESDYLQETQYF | TGTGCCAGCAGTGAGTCGGACTACCTCCAAGAGACCCAGTACTTC | TRBV25-1 | NA | TRBJ2-5 | NA | 15
CARAGTSGPRTDTQYF | TGTGCCAGGGCCGGGACTAGCGGACCGCGCACAGATACGCAGTATTTT | TRBV11-2 | TRBD2 | TRBJ2-3 | NA | 16
CASSQDLSQPQHF | TGTGCCAGCAGCCAAGATCTTTCTCAGCCCCAGCATTTT | TRBV3-1/TRBV3-2 | NA | TRBJ1-5 | once | 13
CASSDYLNTEAFF | TGTGCCAGTAGCGACTACCTAAACACTGAAGCTTTCTTT | TRBV19 | NA | TRBJ1-1 | NA | 13
CASSVAGVGDTQYF | TGTGCCAGCAGCGTAGCGGGGGTTGGAGATACGCAGTATTTT | TRBV9 | NA | TRBJ2-3 | once | 14